A single sample is the source of the 29 T cell receptor beta chains below, sequenced in a study of CD8 T cells in ankylosing spondylitis. Via MiXCR, TCRdb re-called the 5' RACE reads, giving one row per CDR3 protein. The top ten hold under 12% of the sample, which has tens of thousands of distinct CDR3 sequences, 5.5% to 8% seen once. The source material was blood, either unsorted or a sorted T cell fraction (not recorded which). These receptors originate from a male donor with ankylosing spondylitis or in good health (not recorded which).

This clonotype appeared many times. The chain carries TRBV29-1 and TRBJ1-5; TRBD1 matches 7 bases. With V trimmed by 6 bases and J by 4 bases, 3 bases remained unmatched. Germline V gene sequence: CDR1 SQVTM, CDR2 ANQGSEA. This CDR3 has 12 amino acids. CDR3 amino acids: CSVRDSNQPQHF. CDR3 in DNA: TGCAGCGTAAGGGACAGTAATCAGCCCCAGCATTTT.

Within the sample, this clonotype is medium-sized (0.01 to 0.1%). The chain is built from TRBV29-1 and TRBJ1-1; 8 positions match TRBD1. CDR1 is SQVTM and CDR2 is ANQGSEA in the germline V gene. The CDR3 runs 14 residues. Trimming at V came to 7 bases and at J to 3 bases, leaving 10 bases not matched to a gene. CDR3 protein: CSATPGGADTEAFF. CDR3 sequence (DNA): TGCAGCGCCACCCCAGGGGGCGCGGACACTGAAGCTTTCTTT.

Comments on this clonotype: This could be a read error, since a much larger clone is one nucleotide away. The chain couples TRBV12-3 or TRBV12-4 to TRBJ2-3, with 9 bases lining up with TRBD2. The CDR3 is 19 amino acids. The CDR3 reads CACSLERGRAPVGTDTQYF. CDR3 bases: TGTGCCTGCAGTTTAGAGCGCGGGAGGGCCCCTGTCGGAACAGATACGCAGTATTTT.

This clonotype has at least ten counts. This chain's CDR3 is CSVELAGGSSYNEQFF. The CDR3 nucleotides read TGCAGCGTTGAACTAGCGGGAGGGAGCTCCTACAATGAGCAGTTCTTC. The V gene is TRBV29-1, the J gene TRBJ2-1; TRBD2 agrees at 12 bases. V lost 2 bases, J lost 0 bases, and 2 bases stayed unmatched. Per germline, CDR1 SQVTM and CDR2 ANQGSEA. The CDR3 is made up of 16 amino acids.

Many counts were recorded for this clonotype. This chain joins TRBV5-1 and TRBJ1-3; D call uncertain. Trimming took 4 bases from V and 0 from J, leaving 11 bases between them. Germline V gives CDR1 SGHRS, CDR2 YFSETQ. CDR3 length: 15 amino acids. The CDR3 reads CASSPGGGSGNTIYF. The CDR3 region has the DNA TGCGCCAGCAGCCCGGGTGGTGGCTCTGGAAACACCATATATTTT.

This clonotype is large. The V gene is TRBV12-3 or TRBV12-4, the J gene TRBJ1-2; TRBD1 is a possible D gene (6 bases). Trimming stripped 4 bases from V and 8 bases from J, with 11 bases between. The CDR3 covers 12 residues. The CDR3 region is CASSSTGLGYTF. The DNA for the CDR3 is TGTGCCAGCAGTTCCACAGGGTTGGGCTACACCTTC.

This sequence joins TRBV9 and TRBJ1-1; 8 nucleotides agree with TRBD1. This CDR3 contains 15 residues. The V segment lost 3 bases and the J segment 1 base; nucleotides outside the gene matches: 5. The germline CDR1 and CDR2 sequences are SGDLS and YYNGEE. CDR3 coding DNA: TGTGCCAGCAGCGGAGGGACAGGAGGGAACACTGAAGCTTTCTTT. It translates to CASSGGTGGNTEAFF.

This clonotype was observed many times. V gene TRBV3-1 combines with J gene TRBJ2-3; weak D call: TRBD1 (7 bases). Germline V gene sequence: CDR1 LGHDT, CDR2 YNNKEL (reference sequence). Trimming took off 10 bases at V and 5 bases at J, with 16 bases between the two ends. The CDR3 contains 13 residues. CDR3 protein: CATLRGEGDTQYF. The CDR3 nucleotides read TGTGCCACACTCAGGGGGGAAGGAGATACGCAGTATTTT.

This clonotype has at least ten counts. V is TRBV10-3 and J is TRBJ2-1, with 11 nucleotides matching TRBD2. Trimming at V came to 2 bases and at J to 9 bases, leaving 9 bases not matched to a gene. Germline V lookup: CDR1 ENHRY, CDR2 SYGVKD. This CDR3 spans 16 amino acids. In nucleotides, the CDR3 is TGTGCCATCAGTGAGGGAACTAGCGGGAGTACGGGTGAGCAGTTCTTC. Protein product: CAISEGTSGSTGEQFF.

This clonotype was counted many times. The rearrangement joins TRBV6-1 to TRBJ1-2; no clear D gene. Germline assignment: CDR1 MNHNS and CDR2 SASEGT. Trimming left V 6 bases short and J 0 bases short, with 11 bases between. The CDR3 loop spans 14 amino acids. CDR3 sequence reads: CASRRTDSNYGYTF. CDR3 sequence (DNA): TGTGCCAGCAGACGGACGGACTCTAACTATGGCTACACCTTC.

The CDR3 DNA is TGTGCCAGCAGTTATTATCAGGGGACTGGGGGCTACACCTTC. It specifies CASSYYQGTGGYTF. V is TRBV7-2 and J is TRBJ1-2; possibly TRBD1 for D (6 bases). The CDR3 totals 14 residues. Trimming stripped 6 bases from V and 8 bases from J, with 19 bases between. Germline V gene data show CDR1 as SGHTA and CDR2 as FQGNSA.

The chain links TRBV7-2 to TRBJ2-3; no firm D call. Germline V CDR1 and CDR2: SGHTA, FQGNSA. The CDR3 is made up of 15 amino acids. V gave up 1 base and J gave up 0 bases, with 8 bases separating them. CDR3 DNA: TGTGCCAGCAGCTTAGTCCCGACTAGCACAGATACGCAGTATTTT. This translates into CASSLVPTSTDTQYF.

This clonotype was picked up many times. V gene TRBV5-1 combines with J gene TRBJ2-3, with a tentative D call TRBD1 (6 bases). CDR1 is SGHRS and CDR2 is YFSETQ in the germline V gene. The CDR3 runs 14 residues. The V and J ends lost 2 bases and 2 bases respectively, with 9 bases between them. CDR3 DNA: TGCGCCAGCAGCTTCCAGGGGTCCACAGATACGCAGTATTTT. Translating gives CASSFQGSTDTQYF.

This clonotype was counted at least ten times. A read error may produce the germline difference seen at one junction end. The CDR3 protein is CAITEYPQETQYF. As DNA, the CDR3 is TGTGCCATCACTGAGTATCCACAAGAGACCCAGTACTTC. The chain links TRBV10-3 to TRBJ2-5; D is ambiguous. Germline V gives CDR1 ENHRY, CDR2 SYGVKD. This CDR3 has 13 residues.

This clonotype was detected many times. The rearrangement links TRBV29-1 to TRBJ1-1; D perhaps matches TRBD1 (5 bases). The V gene's germline CDR1 is SQVTM and CDR2 ANQGSEA. The CDR3 consists of 15 residues. Trimming left V 1 base short and J 0 bases short, with 12 bases between. CDR3 in amino acids: CSVEVQGKMNTEAFF. CDR3 DNA: TGCAGCGTTGAAGTCCAGGGAAAGATGAACACTGAAGCTTTCTTT.

This clonotype has at least ten counts. This sequence joins TRBV29-1 and TRBJ1-4; TRBD1 matches at 7 bases. The CDR3 sequence is 14 residues long. V shed 3 bases and J 4 bases; nucleotides not matched to a gene: 5. Germline V lookup: CDR1 SQVTM, CDR2 ANQGSEA. DNA for the CDR3: TGCAGCGTTGAGGGGACAGCCGATAATGAAAAACTGTTTTTT. Its translation: CSVEGTADNEKLFF.

This clonotype came up many times. CDR3 amino acids: CASRGTGRNTIYF. CDR3 sequence (DNA): TGTGCCAGCCGCGGGACAGGCCGCAACACCATATATTTT. The chain combines TRBV9 with TRBJ1-3; 8 nucleotides line up with TRBD1. With V trimmed by 7 bases and J by 7 bases, 7 bases remained unmatched. This CDR3 is 13 amino acids long. In germline, CDR1 is SGDLS, CDR2 YYNGEE.

This clonotype came up many times. CDR3 sequence: CASSRWPRNEQFF. The CDR3 region has the DNA TGTGCCAGCAGCCGGTGGCCAAGGAATGAGCAGTTCTTC. The V gene is TRBV28, the J gene TRBJ2-1; D gene uncertain. The CDR3 is made up of 13 amino acids. The germline V gene encodes CDR1 MDHEN and CDR2 SYDVKM. V dropped 6 bases and J dropped 7 bases, with 13 bases sitting between them. Full variable domain (remainder filled in from reference TRBV28 and TRBJ2-1): DVKVTQSSRYLVKRTGEKVFLECVQDMDHENMFWYRQDPGLGLRLIYFSYDVKMKEKGDIPEGYSVSREKKERFSLILESASTNQTSMYLCASSRWPRNEQFFGPGTRLTVL.

Many counts were recorded for this clonotype. The chain is built from TRBV6-1 and TRBJ1-4, with 7 nucleotides matching TRBD1. CDR3 length: 13 amino acids. Germline V lookup: CDR1 MNHNS, CDR2 SASEGT. V lost 8 bases, J lost 5 bases, and 5 bases stayed unmatched. This CDR3 is CASSGTANEKLFF. CDR3 in DNA: TGTGCCAGCTCCGGGACAGCGAATGAAAAACTGTTTTTT.

The chain links TRBV7-9 to TRBJ2-1, with no clear D. From germline, CDR1 is SEHNR and CDR2 FQNEAQ (reference sequence). Deletions cut 1 base from V and 8 bases from J, with 12 bases between. The CDR3 is 14 amino acids. The CDR3 sequence is CASSLEAPFDEQFF. The CDR3 nucleotides are TGTGCCAGCAGCTTAGAGGCCCCTTTTGATGAGCAGTTCTTC.

At least ten counts were recorded for this clonotype. This rearrangement joins TRBV12-3 or TRBV12-4 to TRBJ1-1; D is unresolved. Trimming took off 3 bases at V and 6 bases at J, with 8 bases between the two ends. The CDR3 totals 12 residues. CDR3 bases: TGTGCCAGCAGTTTCCTCGTATCTGAAGCTTTCTTT. Translating gives CASSFLVSEAFF.

The J gene is TRBJ2-2, the V gene TRBV6-5; 10 bases align to TRBD2. CDR3 length: 16 residues. V shed 1 base and J 7 bases; nucleotides not matched to a gene: 6. Germline assignment: CDR1 MNHEY and CDR2 SVGAGI. The DNA for the CDR3 is TGTGCCAGCAGTTACTTCCCTAGCGGGAGTTTCGGGGAGCTGTTTTTT. Translation gives CASSYFPSGSFGELFF.

This clonotype was observed many times. The chain employs TRBV20-1 and TRBJ1-5, with D possibly TRBD1 on 6 matching bases. The V end lost 0 bases, the J end lost 0 bases, and 9 bases lay between the germline ends. The CDR3 totals 15 residues. CDR1 and CDR2 from the germline V gene are DFQATT and SNEGSKA (reference sequence). CDR3 region: CSARDGTHSNQPQHF. The CDR3 DNA follows: TGCAGTGCTAGAGACGGGACACATAGCAATCAGCCCCAGCATTTT.

This clonotype was seen only a few times. This chain connects TRBV7-2 to TRBJ1-3; D uncertain. The germline gives CDR1 SGHTA, CDR2 FQGNSA. The CDR3 is 15 amino acids. Trimming removed 4 bases from V and 1 base from J, with 11 bases in between. CDR3 sequence reads: CASSYTGGSGNTIYF. The CDR3 DNA is TGTGCCAGCAGCTATACGGGCGGGTCTGGAAACACCATATATTTT.

This clonotype was picked up many times. The rearrangement uses TRBV29-1 and TRBJ2-7; D is ambiguous. The germline V gene has CDR1 SQVTM and CDR2 ANQGSEA. V shed 2 bases and J shed 6 bases, with 11 bases lying between them. There are 12 residues in the CDR3. The DNA of the CDR3 is TGCAGCGTTGAAAGACATGGCTCCGAGCAGTACTTC. Amino acid sequence: CSVERHGSEQYF.

This clonotype is medium-sized within its sample. The chain is built from TRBV10-3 and TRBJ1-4; tentatively, D is TRBD1 (6 bases). Germline CDR1 and CDR2: ENHRY and SYGVKD. This CDR3 is 15 amino acids long. V lost 3 bases and J lost 3, with 11 bases in between. The CDR3 spells CAISERTASNEKLFF. The DNA of the CDR3 is TGTGCCATCAGTGAAAGGACAGCGTCTAATGAAAAACTGTTTTTT.

This chain connects TRBV4-2 to TRBJ1-1, with a tentative D call TRBD1 (5 bases). Germline-derived CDR1 and CDR2 are LGHNA and YNFKEQ. The CDR3 runs to 15 residues. V was pared by 7 bases and J by 6 bases, with 21 bases between. Written as DNA, the CDR3 is TGTGCCAGCACGCAAACGGGGGGGTTAAGGTCTGAAGCTTTCTTT. Its protein is CASTQTGGLRSEAFF.

This clonotype was counted ten times or more. The chain combines TRBV6-5 with TRBJ1-1, with D perhaps matching TRBD1 (5 bases). Deletions cut 0 bases from V and 2 bases from J, with 10 bases between. The CDR3 is 15 residues long. Per the germline V gene, CDR1 is MNHEY and CDR2 is SVGAGI. The CDR3 DNA follows: TGTGCCAGCAGTTACTCGAGTGACAGCAACACTGAAGCTTTCTTT. It specifies CASSYSSDSNTEAFF.

This clonotype showed up many times. The chain is built from TRBV6-6 and TRBJ1-2; D is unresolved. The CDR3 is made up of 13 amino acids. Germline V gene sequence: CDR1 MNHNY, CDR2 SVGAGI (reference sequence). V was trimmed by 2 bases and J by 3 bases, leaving 7 bases between them. This CDR3 is CASSYEPHYGYTF. In nucleotides, the CDR3 is TGTGCCAGCAGTTACGAGCCGCACTATGGCTACACCTTC.